A single sample gave rise to the 19 T cell receptor beta chains below, sequenced in a study of cytomegalovirus exposure and HLA in healthy donors. In the PCR, 60 Vbeta and 13 Jbeta primers were used. Clones were sequenced by immunoSEQ multiplex PCR, and TCRdb holds only the in-frame ones, with some missing. Recorded here are about 160,000 clones; the top ten clones represent 2.1%. The sample comprised PBMCs. Source of these receptors: a man younger than 40 in good health and CMV-seronegative.

The rearrangement uses TRBV4-2 and TRBJ2-1; 7 positions match TRBD2. The CDR3 is 15 residues long. With V trimmed by 6 bases and J by 2 bases, 7 bases remained unmatched. CDR1 is LGHNA and CDR2 is YNFKEQ in the germline V gene. The chain's CDR3 is CASSLGGSAYNEQFF. CDR3 DNA: TGTGCCAGCAGTCTAGGCGGGAGCGCCTACAATGAGCAGTTCTTC.

About this clone: Within the sample, other DNA sequences also encode this same CDR3. For the CDR3, the DNA is TGTGCCAGCAGTGATCACGGAAGGGGGAACACTGAAGCTTTCTTT. It is translated as CASSDHGRGNTEAFF. This rearrangement joins TRBV25-1 to TRBJ1-1, with D perhaps matching TRBD1 (5 bases). The V gene's germline CDR1 is MGHDK and CDR2 SYGVNS. Trimming left V 3 bases short and J 1 base short, with 12 bases between. This CDR3 has 15 residues. Supplemented by reference TRBV25-1 and TRBJ1-1, the full variable domain reads EADIYQTPRYLVIGTGKKITLECSQTMGHDKMYWYQQDPGMELHLIHYSYGVNSTEKGDLSSESTVSRIRTEHFPLTLESARPSHTSQYLCASSDHGRGNTEAFFGQGTRLTVV.

The rearrangement joins TRBV14 to TRBJ1-1; D call uncertain. CDR1 SGHDN and CDR2 FVKESK come from the germline V gene. Between the trimmed V and J ends, which lost 6 bases and 1 base, there was a span of 9 bases. The CDR3 is 13 residues long. The CDR3: CASRATGNTEAFF. In DNA, the CDR3 is TGTGCCAGCAGGGCGACGGGGAACACTGAAGCTTTCTTT.

The V gene is TRBV28, the J gene TRBJ2-5, with 9 bases aligning to TRBD1. The J call may be wrong; the DNA end is better matched by TRBJ2-7. Germline CDR1 is MDHEN and CDR2 is SYDVKM. CDR3 size: 14 residues. CDR3 amino acids: CASRPGQGAAEQYF. CDR3 sequence (DNA): TGTGCCAGCAGGCCGGGACAGGGTGCGGCCGAGCAGTACTTC.

The J gene is TRBJ2-1, the V gene TRBV5-1; TRBD1 matches at 12 bases. Losses at the gene ends were 9 bases for V and 7 bases for J; bases not matched to a gene: 8. Per the germline V gene, CDR1 is SGHRS and CDR2 is YFSETQ. The CDR3 runs to 14 residues. CDR3 sequence reads: CATSGTGGKNEQFF. CDR3 sequence (DNA): TGCGCCACCTCCGGGACAGGGGGCAAGAATGAGCAGTTCTTC.

The CDR3 spells CASSEAQDRGRIYGYTF. The CDR3 DNA sequence: TGTGCCAGCAGTGAAGCGCAGGACAGGGGGCGTATCTATGGCTACACCTTC. V usage is TRBV2 and J usage is TRBJ1-2; the match to TRBD1 covers 11 bases. The CDR3 is made up of 17 amino acids. Trimming at V came to 0 bases and at J to 4 bases, leaving 7 bases not matched to a gene. From germline, CDR1 is SNHLY and CDR2 FYNNEI. The full variable domain, rest sourced from reference TRBV2 and TRBJ1-2, is EPEVTQTPSHQVTQMGQEVILRCVPISNHLYFYWYRQILGQKVEFLVSFYNNEISEKSEIFDDQFSVERPDGSNFTLKIRSTKLEDSAMYFCASSEAQDRGRIYGYTFGSGTRLTVV.

The V call is TRBV29-1, the J call TRBJ2-5; 7 bases fit TRBD2. The J call is in doubt because the DNA end fits TRBJ2-7 better. The CDR3 loop spans 13 amino acids. Germline V CDR1 and CDR2: SQVTM, ANQGSEA. CDR3 DNA: TGCAGCGTTGCAGGGACTACCGCCTACGAGCAGTACTTC. Residues: CSVAGTTAYEQYF.

For the CDR3, the DNA is TGCGCCAGCAGCCAAGTATCGGGGGATGAAGCTTTCTTT. Protein: CASSQVSGDEAFF. This chain joins TRBV4-3 and TRBJ1-1, with D maybe TRBD1 (5 bases). Per the germline V gene, CDR1 is LGHNA and CDR2 is YSLEER. Between the trimmed V and J ends, which lost 1 base and 7 bases, there was a span of 10 bases. There are 13 residues in the CDR3.

The chain has TRBV15 and TRBJ2-7; 9 positions match TRBD1. The CDR3 is 15 residues long. Germline assignment: CDR1 LNHNV and CDR2 YYDKDF (reference sequence). After removal of 3 bases from V and 3 bases from J, the junction contained 6 bases not matched to a gene. The CDR3, as DNA: TGTGCCACCAGCAGGGAAACAGGGGGCGTCTACGAGCAGTACTTC. Translating it yields CATSRETGGVYEQYF. Complete variable domain (other parts from reference TRBV15 and TRBJ2-7): DAMVIQNPRYQVTQFGKPVTLSCSQTLNHNVMYWYQQKSSQAPKLLFHYYDKDFNNEADTPDNFQSRRPNTSFCFLDIRSPGLGDTAMYLCATSRETGGVYEQYFGPGTRLTVT.

V and J are TRBV18 and TRBJ1-2, with D possibly TRBD1 on 5 matching bases. The germline V and J ends were trimmed by 5 bases and 8 bases, with 15 bases remaining between them. This CDR3 comprises 13 residues. Germline CDR1 KGHSH, CDR2 LQKENI. The CDR3 reads CASSGPTEGGYTF. CDR3 coding DNA: TGTGCCAGCTCAGGCCCGACGGAGGGGGGCTACACCTTC.

The CDR3 region has the DNA TGTGCCAGCAGGACCGGGACAGGGGGAACCTACGAGCAGTACTTC. Translating it yields CASRTGTGGTYEQYF. V gene TRBV28 combines with J gene TRBJ2-7; 11 bases match TRBD1. Trimming removed 6 bases from V and 2 bases from J; junction bases left unmatched: 6. Germline V gene data show CDR1 as MDHEN and CDR2 as SYDVKM. The CDR3 totals 15 residues.

The V and J genes are TRBV6-1 and TRBJ1-1; 7 positions match TRBD1. Per germline, CDR1 MNHNS and CDR2 SASEGT. The CDR3 runs 15 residues. The J segment lost 4 bases and the V segment lost 6 bases, leaving 11 bases of the junction unmatched. CDR3 in amino acids: CASSLLSDRSTEAFF. CDR3 nucleotide sequence: TGTGCCAGCAGCCTACTATCGGACAGGAGCACTGAAGCTTTCTTT.

The chain employs TRBV10-2 and TRBJ1-1, with 10 bases matching TRBD1. J gave up 3 bases and V 4 bases, and 5 bases lay outside the gene matches. The CDR3 consists of 15 residues. Germline-derived CDR1 and CDR2 are WSHSY and SAAADI. CDR3 sequence (DNA): TGCGCCAGCAGTGGACAGGGGGCACGCGACACTGAAGCTTTCTTT. Its protein is CASSGQGARDTEAFF.

The chain employs TRBV2 and TRBJ1-1; no definite D call. The germline CDR1 and CDR2 sequences are SNHLY and FYNNEI. Trimming took off 7 bases at V and 10 bases at J, with 16 bases between the two ends. The CDR3 loop spans 12 amino acids. This chain's CDR3 is CASTERFGRAFF. The DNA for the CDR3 is TGTGCCAGCACCGAACGATTCGGGAGAGCTTTCTTT. The full variable domain, rest sourced from reference TRBV2 and TRBJ1-1, is EPEVTQTPSHQVTQMGQEVILRCVPISNHLYFYWYRQILGQKVEFLVSFYNNEISEKSEIFDDQFSVERPDGSNFTLKIRSTKLEDSAMYFCASTERFGRAFFGQGTRLTVV.

V is TRBV13 and J is TRBJ2-1, with 10 bases fitting TRBD2. With 4 bases clipped from V and 2 bases from J, the junction kept 2 bases outside the gene matches. CDR1 PRHDT and CDR2 FYEKMQ come from the germline V gene (reference sequence). The CDR3 totals 15 residues. CDR3 bases: TGTGCCAGCAGCTCAAGCGGGAGGGCCTACAATGAGCAGTTCTTC. It codes for CASSSSGRAYNEQFF.

The chain carries TRBV21-1 and TRBJ2-7; TRBD1 is the table's D call and was not checked against the DNA. TRBV21-1 is labeled a pseudogene. This CDR3 comprises 15 residues. CDR3: CASSFGGQGNYEQYF. CDR3 sequence (DNA): TGTGCCAGCAGCTTTGGAGGACAGGGTAACTACGAGCAGTACTTC.

The CDR3 here is CASSHWRSSYNEQFF. The CDR3 DNA reads as TGTGCCAGCAGCCACTGGAGGAGCTCCTACAATGAGCAGTTCTTC. The V call is TRBV7-9, the J call TRBJ2-1; a possible D gene is TRBD2 (5 bases). CDR3 length equals 15 residues. From germline, CDR1 is SEHNR and CDR2 FQNEAQ (reference sequence). Trimming stripped 5 bases from V and 0 bases from J, with 11 bases between.

The rearrangement joins TRBV2 to TRBJ1-1, with 9 bases fitting TRBD1. CDR3 length: 13 residues. V shed 6 bases and J 8 bases; nucleotides not matched to a gene: 7. Germline V gene data show CDR1 as SNHLY and CDR2 as FYNNEI. CDR3 region: CASRTGTGREAFF. The CDR3 nucleotides are TGTGCCAGCAGAACCGGGACAGGGCGAGAAGCTTTCTTT.

V gene TRBV11-2 combines with J gene TRBJ1-2; no reliable D call. The CDR3 loop spans 14 amino acids. Germline CDR1 SGHAT, CDR2 FQNNGV. Trimming stripped 5 bases from V and 6 bases from J, with 16 bases between. CDR3 residues: CASSRGALWDGYTF. DNA of the CDR3: TGTGCCAGCAGCCGGGGTGCACTGTGGGATGGCTACACCTTC.